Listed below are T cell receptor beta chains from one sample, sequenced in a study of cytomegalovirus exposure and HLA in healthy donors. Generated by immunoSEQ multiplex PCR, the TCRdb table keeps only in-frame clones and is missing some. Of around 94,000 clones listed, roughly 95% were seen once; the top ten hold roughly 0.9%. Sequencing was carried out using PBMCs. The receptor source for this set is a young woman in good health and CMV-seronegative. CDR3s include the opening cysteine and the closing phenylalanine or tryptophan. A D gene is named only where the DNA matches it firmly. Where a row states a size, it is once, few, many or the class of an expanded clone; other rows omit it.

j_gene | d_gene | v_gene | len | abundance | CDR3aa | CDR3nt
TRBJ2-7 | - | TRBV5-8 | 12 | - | CASSPLTYEQYF | TGTGCCAGCTCCCCACTAACCTACGAGCAGTACTTC
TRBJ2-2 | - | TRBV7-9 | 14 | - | CASSFGQGTGELFF | TGTGCCAGCAGCTTTGGCCAGGGCACCGGGGAGCTGTTTTTT
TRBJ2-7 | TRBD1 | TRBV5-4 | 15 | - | CASSRGGAGGEEQYF | TGTGCCAGCAGCCGTGGAGGTGCAGGGGGCGAAGAGCAGTACTTC
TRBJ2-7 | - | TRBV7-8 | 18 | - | CASSLYVGGGRAGLEQYF | TGTGCCAGCAGCTTATATGTGGGGGGTGGCAGGGCGGGGCTCGAGCAGTACTTC
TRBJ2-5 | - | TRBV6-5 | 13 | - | CAIRRTTQETQYF | TGTGCCATCCGCCGGACTACCCAAGAGACCCAGTACTTC
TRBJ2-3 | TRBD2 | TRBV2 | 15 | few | CASSRLAGGTDTQYF | TGTGCCAGCAGTCGACTAGCGGGGGGCACAGATACGCAGTATTTT
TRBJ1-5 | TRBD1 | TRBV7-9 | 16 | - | CASSAGTGGSNQPQHF | TGTGCCAGCAGCGCGGGGACAGGGGGGAGCAATCAGCCCCAGCATTTT
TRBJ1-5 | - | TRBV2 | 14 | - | CASSDTSGDQPQHF | TGTGCCAGCAGTGATACATCCGGAGATCAGCCCCAGCATTTT
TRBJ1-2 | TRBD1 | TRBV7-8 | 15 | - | CASSLQGAQDYGYTF | TGTGCCAGCAGCTTACAGGGGGCGCAGGACTATGGCTACACCTTC
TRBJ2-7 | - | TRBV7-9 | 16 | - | CASSLVEVGSSYEQYF | TGTGCCAGCAGCTTAGTTGAGGTAGGTAGCTCCTACGAGCAGTACTTC
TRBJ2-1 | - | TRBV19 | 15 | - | CASRETASSYNEQFF | TGTGCCAGTAGGGAGACAGCGAGCTCCTACAATGAGCAGTTCTTC
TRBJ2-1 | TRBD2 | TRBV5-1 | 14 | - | CASSGSGSGGEQFF | TGCGCCAGCAGTGGAAGCGGGAGTGGGGGTGAGCAGTTCTTC
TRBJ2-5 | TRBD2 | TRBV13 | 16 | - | CASSLVLAGGKETQYF | TGTGCCAGCAGCTTAGTACTAGCGGGAGGGAAAGAGACCCAGTACTTC
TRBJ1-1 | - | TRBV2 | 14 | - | CASSEPAGNTEAFF | TGTGCCAGCAGTGAACCGGCGGGGAACACTGAAGCTTTCTTT
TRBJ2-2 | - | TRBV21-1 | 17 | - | CASSARRGDRDTGELFF | TGTGCCAGCAGCGCACGGCGCGGGGACAGGGACACCGGGGAGCTGTTTTTT
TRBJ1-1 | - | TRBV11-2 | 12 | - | CASSLNRDIAFF | TGTGCCAGCAGCCTCAACAGGGATATAGCTTTCTTT
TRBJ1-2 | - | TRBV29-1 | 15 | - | CSALVTGIISAGYTF | TGCAGCGCGTTAGTCACGGGAATAATATCAGCTGGCTACACCTTC
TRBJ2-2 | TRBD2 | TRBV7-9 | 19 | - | CASSPHLPGTNENTGELFF | TGTGCCAGCAGTCCTCACTTGCCCGGGACTAACGAGAACACCGGGGAGCTGTTTTTT
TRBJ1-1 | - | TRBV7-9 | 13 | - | CASSFGAEREAFF | TGTGCCAGCAGCTTTGGAGCCGAGAGGGAAGCTTTCTTT
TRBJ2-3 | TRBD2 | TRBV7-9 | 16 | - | CASSSLAGGSMDTQYF | TGTGCCAGCAGCTCCCTAGCGGGGGGGTCCATGGATACGCAGTATTTT
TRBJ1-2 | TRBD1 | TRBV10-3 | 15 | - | CAISESGDRGYGYTF | TGTGCCATCAGTGAGTCGGGGGACAGAGGCTATGGCTACACCTTC
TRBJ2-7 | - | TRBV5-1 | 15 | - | CASSRDPGGAYEQYF | TGCGCCAGCAGCAGGGACCCGGGGGGCGCGTACGAGCAGTACTTC
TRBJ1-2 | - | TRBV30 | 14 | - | CAWSENGEAGGYTF | TGTGCCTGGAGTGAAAATGGGGAGGCTGGTGGCTACACCTTC
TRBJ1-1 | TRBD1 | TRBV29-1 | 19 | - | CSVEVGDRDRVRDRTEAFF | TGCAGCGTTGAAGTCGGGGACCGGGACAGGGTCAGGGATCGCACTGAAGCTTTCTTT
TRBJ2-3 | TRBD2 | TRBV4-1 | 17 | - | CASSPSVASGRTDTQYF | TGCGCCAGCAGCCCCTCGGTGGCTAGCGGGAGGACAGATACGCAGTATTTT
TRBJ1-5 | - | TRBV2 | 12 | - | CASSEGRGPQHF | TGTGCCAGCAGTGAGGGGAGGGGTCCCCAGCATTTT
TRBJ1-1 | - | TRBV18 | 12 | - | CASSPRETEAFF | TGTGCCAGCTCACCACGGGAGACTGAAGCTTTCTTT
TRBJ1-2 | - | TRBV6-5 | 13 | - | CASSRGDNYGYTF | TGTGCCAGCAGTCGGGGAGACAACTATGGCTACACCTTC
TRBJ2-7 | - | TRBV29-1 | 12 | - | CSVEGRDYEQYF | TGCAGCGTTGAAGGCAGGGACTACGAGCAGTACTTC
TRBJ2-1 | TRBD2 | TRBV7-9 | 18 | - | CASSSSGTSGGALDEQFF | TGTGCCAGCAGCTCGTCCGGGACTAGCGGGGGGGCTCTAGATGAGCAGTTCTTC
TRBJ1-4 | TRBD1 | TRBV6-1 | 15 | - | CASNREGRGGEKLFF | TGTGCCAGCAACCGGGAGGGCAGGGGGGGAGAAAAACTGTTTTTT
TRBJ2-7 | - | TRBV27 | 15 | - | CASSPTGTASYEQYF | TGTGCCAGCAGTCCCACCGGGACTGCTTCCTACGAGCAGTACTTC
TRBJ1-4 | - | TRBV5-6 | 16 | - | CASSLRPVGANEKLFF | TGTGCCAGCAGCCTACGCCCAGTGGGGGCAAATGAAAAACTGTTTTTT
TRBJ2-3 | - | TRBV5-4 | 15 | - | CASSPAVGAKDTQYF | TGTGCCAGCAGCCCTGCTGTGGGAGCGAAAGATACGCAGTATTTT
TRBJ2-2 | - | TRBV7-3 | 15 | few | CASSLGGGGTGELFF | TGTGCCAGCAGCTTAGGCGGCGGTGGGACCGGGGAGCTGTTTTTT